This T cell receptor (beta chain) was observed in a study of monozygotic twins with inflammatory bowel disease. The CDR3 extends over 15 amino acids. TCRdb reprocessed the 5' RACE reads, with one entry per CDR3 protein and no DNA. Across 85,000 to 110,000 distinct CDR3 sequences, the top ten clones capture 1.9% of the sample. Total RNA isolation used whole blood (no T cell sorting was performed). The clonotype was recovered from a human donor with ulcerative colitis or Crohn's disease, or a healthy co-twin of an affected twin (not recorded which). The source material was blood. The gene calls are TRBV12-3 or TRBV12-4 and TRBJ2-1; TCRdb returns TRBD1, unconfirmable since there is no DNA. CDR3 protein: CASRQDRGMYNEQFF.